These 14 T cell receptor beta chains came from one sample sequenced in a study of T cells in Graves' hyperthyroidism and ophthalmopathy. The TCR beta CDR3 regions underwent amplification using RNA transcripts as the source. During a first-round RT-PCR of the TCR CDR3, the HTBI primer set was used. TCRdb reprocessed the multiplex PCR reads via MiXCR and lists one record per CDR3 protein. The repertoire holds a few hundred thousand distinct CDR3 sequences, with roughly 21% as singletons. Sequenced material: blood. The receptors stem from a woman aged 50 to 65 with Graves' hyperthyroidism.

This clonotype showed up many times. V gene TRBV18 combines with J gene TRBJ1-1, with 9 positions matching TRBD1. CDR3 length: 15 amino acids. Germline lookup yields CDR1 KGHSH and CDR2 LQKENI. V shed 3 bases, J shed 3 bases, and the junction held 5 bases outside the gene matches. In DNA form, the CDR3 reads TGTGCCAGCTCACCTCGACAGGGGGTAGACACTGAAGCTTTCTTT. Amino acids: CASSPRQGVDTEAFF.

This chain's CDR3 is CASSWSGYEKLFF. CDR3 sequence (DNA): TGTGCCAGCAGTTGGTCCGGCTATGAAAAACTGTTTTTT. This sequence joins TRBV6-2 or TRBV6-3 and TRBJ1-4; D gene ambiguous. This CDR3 is 13 amino acids long. V was trimmed by 4 bases and J by 6 bases, leaving 9 bases between them. Looked up from germline, CDR1 is MNHEY and CDR2 is SVGEGT.

This clonotype has just a few counts. The chain joins TRBV28 to TRBJ1-5, with 10 bases identical to TRBD1. Germline CDR1 reads MDHEN; CDR2 reads SYDVKM. The CDR3 contains 16 residues. After removal of 3 bases from V and 5 bases from J, the junction contained 7 bases not matched to a gene. The CDR3 spells CASSFHQGQGYQPQHF. The CDR3 DNA sequence: TGTGCCAGCAGTTTTCATCAGGGACAGGGGTATCAGCCCCAGCATTTT.

This clonotype has just a few counts. CDR3 sequence reads: CASSLEGGSDNEQFF. The CDR3 DNA reads TGTGCCAGCAGCCTAGAGGGAGGATCCGACAATGAGCAGTTCTTC. This chain links TRBV14 with TRBJ2-1; possibly TRBD2 for D (6 bases). Between the trimmed V and J ends, which lost 4 bases and 5 bases, there was a span of 15 bases. Germline loops: CDR1 SGHDN, CDR2 FVKESK. The CDR3 sequence is 15 residues long.

The chain uses TRBV7-9 and TRBJ1-1; the D is unclear. The CDR3 is made up of 11 amino acids. Trimming cost V 6 bases and J 8 bases, with 10 bases left between them. The germline V gene has CDR1 SEHNR and CDR2 FQNEAQ (reference sequence). CDR3 residues: CASRPRVEAFF. CDR3 nucleotide sequence: TGTGCCAGCAGACCTAGGGTGGAAGCTTTCTTT.

In its sample, this clonotype was seen many times. This chain connects TRBV11-2 to TRBJ1-5, with TRBD1 as a possible D gene (5 bases). Germline V gene sequence: CDR1 SGHAT, CDR2 FQNNGV. The ends were cut back, 3 bases at V and 7 bases at J, with 13 bases in the middle. There are 14 residues in the CDR3. CDR3 loop: CASSFRLGEQPQHF. Written as DNA, the CDR3 is TGTGCCAGCAGCTTCCGGTTAGGGGAGCAGCCCCAGCATTTT.

This clonotype was picked up many times. The chain employs TRBV2 and TRBJ2-7; 9 nucleotides match TRBD1. V shed 5 bases, J shed 5 bases, and the junction held 10 bases outside the gene matches. This CDR3 is built from 15 residues. The germline V gene has CDR1 SNHLY and CDR2 FYNNEI. As DNA, the CDR3 is TGTGCCAGCAGTTTAACAGGGGGCGATTCCCACGAGCAGTACTTC. Its protein is CASSLTGGDSHEQYF.

This clonotype occurred many times. The chain employs TRBV18 and TRBJ2-5; no clear D. In germline, CDR1 is KGHSH, CDR2 LQKENI. V was cut by 2 bases and J by 2 bases, with 15 bases left in between. This CDR3 comprises 16 residues. CDR3 amino acids: CASSPRVTVYQETQYF. The CDR3 DNA is TGTGCCAGCTCACCAAGGGTTACCGTATATCAAGAGACCCAGTACTTC.

This clonotype was detected ten times or more. The chain combines TRBV5-1 with TRBJ1-1, with 9 bases lining up with TRBD1. J gave up 0 bases and V 4 bases, and 4 bases lay outside the gene matches. Germline V lookup: CDR1 SGHRS, CDR2 YFSETQ. The CDR3 is 15 amino acids. In nucleotides, the CDR3 is TGCGCCAGCAGCACGGGACAGGGAATGAACACTGAAGCTTTCTTT. Translated, it gives CASSTGQGMNTEAFF.

The chain recombines TRBV3-1 with TRBJ1-3; no clear D. Germline V gene lookup returns CDR1 LGHDT and CDR2 YNNKEL (reference sequence). The V end lost 1 base, the J end lost 1 base, and 17 bases lay between the germline ends. The length of the CDR3 is 18 residues. For the CDR3, the DNA is TGTGCCAGCAGCCAAGGTTTCAGCAAAGTTTTATCTGGAAACACCATATATTTT. Encoded protein: CASSQGFSKVLSGNTIYF.

This clonotype has a count of ten or more. The chain joins TRBV3-1 to TRBJ2-3, with a possible D match to TRBD1 (5 bases). Germline V gene sequence: CDR1 LGHDT, CDR2 YNNKEL (reference sequence). The germline V and J ends were trimmed by 7 bases and 4 bases, with 12 bases remaining between them. The CDR3 is made up of 13 amino acids. DNA for the CDR3: TGTGCCAGCAAACCAGGGTGGGCAGATACGCAGTATTTT. This encodes CASKPGWADTQYF.

This clonotype was recorded many times. The chain has TRBV5-6 and TRBJ2-5; D is perhaps TRBD1 (6 bases). V lost 4 bases, J lost 2 bases, and 15 bases lay in between. Per germline, CDR1 SGHDT and CDR2 YYEEEE. The CDR3 is 15 residues long. CDR3 bases: TGTGCCAGCAGCCACCGGACAGTACGGCAAGAGACCCAGTACTTC. Protein: CASSHRTVRQETQYF.

This clonotype showed up many times. The rearrangement uses TRBV20-1 and TRBJ2-1; D remains unclear. CDR3 length: 14 residues. Germline values: CDR1 DFQATT, CDR2 SNEGSKA (reference sequence). Trimming pared 1 base from V and 8 bases from J, leaving 15 bases between. The CDR3 DNA reads TGCAGTGCTAGAGCCATGGCTAGGTGGGATGAGCAGTTCTTC. It specifies CSARAMARWDEQFF.

This clonotype was observed many times. The chain is built from TRBV7-2 and TRBJ1-2, with D maybe TRBD1 (6 bases). Germline V gene lookup returns CDR1 SGHTA and CDR2 FQGNSA. The CDR3 sequence is 14 residues long. The ends were cut back, 1 base at V and 8 bases at J, with 14 bases in the middle. The CDR3 spells CASSLDGGLGGYTF. As DNA, the CDR3 is TGTGCCAGCAGCTTAGACGGGGGCCTGGGAGGCTACACCTTC.